The next 2 T cell receptor beta chains were all read from a single sample in a study of glioma-infiltrating T cells. Using RNA template, CDR3s of TCR alpha and beta were amplified with iRepertoire arm-PCR. One entry per CDR3 protein results from TCRdb running MiXCR on the multiplex PCR reads. The sample lists around 180,000 distinct CDR3 sequences, around 40% occurring once. Specimen: glioma tissue, nonneoplastic brain tissue, or PBMCs (not recorded which). These receptors were taken from a human donor with low-grade glioma or glioblastoma, undergoing nonglioma brain surgery, or in good health (not recorded which).

Worth noting for this clonotype: Compared with germline, one end of the junction differs, possibly owing to a read error. This sequence joins TRBV6-2 or TRBV6-3 and TRBJ2-1; D is tentatively TRBD1 or TRBD2 (5 bases each). Germline-derived CDR1 and CDR2 are MNHEY and SVGEGT. The CDR3 totals 13 residues. The CDR3 spells CAGSRDGRYEQFF. As DNA, the CDR3 is TGTGCCGGCAGTCGGGACGGGCGGTATGAGCAGTTCTTC.

In its sample, this clonotype was seen a few times. The rearrangement joins TRBV12-3 or TRBV12-4 to TRBJ2-5; 13 bases are shared with TRBD2. The J segment lost 2 bases and the V segment lost 3 bases, leaving 9 bases of the junction unmatched. The CDR3 is 18 amino acids. Here the CDR3 reads CASSFSTSGRGEQETQYF. Written as DNA, the CDR3 is TGTGCCAGCAGTTTCTCTACTAGCGGGAGGGGCGAACAAGAGACCCAGTACTTC.